This entry features one T cell receptor beta chain sequence. What it binds is not known. Then a second PCR, running roughly 6 to 12 cycles, was carried out with a sample-barcoded 5' primer and a J-beta primer mix. TCRdb itself ran the 5' RACE reads through MiXCR, one entry per CDR3 protein. The table has around 1.5 million distinct CDR3 sequences, around 55% seen once. The data derive from a study of blood T cells in healthy people across ages. Study-level results: Strong correlation was found linking TCR beta diversity to naive T cell percentage. In long-lived donors, naive CD4+ cell counts and diversity exceeded those of aged donors.

The CDR3 sequence is 15 residues long. The germline V gene encodes CDR1 MDHEN and CDR2 SYDVKM. The material sequenced was blood. This receptor was obtained from a man aged 18 to 30 in good health. The chain combines TRBV28 with TRBJ2-4; possible D gene TRBD1, 6 bases. With the DNA end fitting TRBJ2-7 better, the J assignment may be wrong. The CDR3 loop is CASSLPRGLSYEQYF. CDR3 sequence (DNA): TGTGCCAGCAGTTTACCTAGGGGGTTATCCTACGAGCAGTACTTC.